The 3 T cell receptor beta chains below come from one sample, sequenced in a study of blood T cell repertoires in COVID-19. Clones were read by immunoSEQ multiplex PCR, and TCRdb kept only the in-frame ones, dropping some. Of just under 80,000 clones in the sample, around 84% were seen once. The sequenced sample was peripheral blood. These receptor sequences come from a human donor in a cohort sampled during active COVID-19.

The chain combines TRBV23-1 with TRBJ2-4, with D possibly being TRBD1 (6 bases). TRBV23-1 is classed as an ORF, of uncertain function. The CDR3 extends over 17 amino acids. Between the trimmed V and J ends, which lost 7 bases and 0 bases, there was a span of 19 bases. CDR3 sequence (DNA): TGCGCCAGCAAAGGCAGGGGTAGGAAGGGAGCCAAAAACATTCAGTACTTC. Its translation: CASKGRGRKGAKNIQYF.

The gene calls are TRBV5-6 and TRBJ1-1; TRBD1 might be the D (6 bases). CDR1 and CDR2 (germline): SGHDT, YYEEEE. The CDR3 is made up of 14 amino acids. Trimming took off 4 bases at V and 6 bases at J, with 16 bases between the two ends. CDR3 nucleotide sequence: TGTGCCAGCAGCATAAGGACAGACAGTCCTGAAGCTTTCTTT. This codes for CASSIRTDSPEAFF.

This clone was counted between two and nine times. This chain connects TRBV6-1 to TRBJ2-7; D is perhaps TRBD1 (5 bases). Germline V CDR1 and CDR2: MNHNS, SASEGT. With 3 bases removed from V and 0 bases from J, the gap between germline ends came to 12 bases. CDR3 length: 15 residues. The CDR3 loop is CASSELGRASYEQYF. The CDR3, as DNA: TGTGCCAGCAGTGAGTTGGGCAGGGCCTCCTACGAGCAGTACTTC.